Following are 8 T cell receptor beta chains from one sample sequenced in a study of neoadjuvant anti-PD-1 for oral cavity cancer. The assay was immunoSEQ multiplex PCR, and TCRdb's table has in-frame clones only and misses some. This repertoire shows some 33,000 clones, more than 65% found once; its top ten account for about 3.4%. Sample time point: after neoadjuvant nivolumab, at surgical resection. Specimen: PBMCs, collected after nivolumab (anti-PD-1) treatment. These receptors came from a person between 40 and 80 years old with oral cavity squamous cell carcinoma.

The chain is built from TRBV5-1 and TRBJ2-1; 7 bases agree with TRBD2. CDR1 is SGHRS, CDR2 YFSETQ, per germline. Trimming at V came to 0 bases and at J to 3 bases, leaving 3 bases not matched to a gene. CDR3 size: 15 residues. CDR3 amino acids: CASSLGGGLYNEQFF. The CDR3 DNA follows: TGCGCCAGCAGCTTGGGCGGGGGTCTCTACAATGAGCAGTTCTTC.

This clone was picked up one time. V gene TRBV29-1 combines with J gene TRBJ2-1; TRBD2 agrees at 8 bases. The germline CDR1 and CDR2 sequences are SQVTM and ANQGSEA. J was trimmed by 9 bases and V by 5 bases; bases with no gene match: 9. This CDR3 has 13 residues. CDR3 in DNA: TGCAGCGTTCGGGTTAGCGGGGTAGGTGAGCAGTTCTTC. Amino acid sequence: CSVRVSGVGEQFF.

This clone was counted between two and nine times. The V gene is TRBV6-4, the J gene TRBJ2-2, with D possibly TRBD2 on 5 matching bases. The CDR3 sequence is 14 residues long. In germline, CDR1 is MRHNA, CDR2 SNTAGT. The V and J ends lost 0 bases and 4 bases respectively, with 6 bases between them. CDR3 DNA: TGTGCCAGCAGTGACTCCACTAGCACCGGGGAGCTGTTTTTT. Protein product: CASSDSTSTGELFF.

This clone was seen only once. V usage is TRBV15 and J usage is TRBJ1-2; 8 nucleotides agree with TRBD1. The CDR3 has 13 residues. The V and J ends lost 3 bases and 5 bases, in that order; junction bases with no gene match: 2. The germline gives CDR1 LNHNV, CDR2 YYDKDF (reference sequence). The CDR3 region is CATSRDREYGYTF. The CDR3 DNA is TGTGCCACCAGCAGGGACAGGGAATATGGCTACACCTTC.

The rearrangement uses TRBV5-6 and TRBJ1-6; a weak D match, TRBD1 (5 bases). The CDR3 totals 12 residues. Trimming took off 4 bases at V and 10 bases at J, with 9 bases between the two ends. The germline CDR1 and CDR2 sequences are SGHDT and YYEEEE. Here the CDR3 reads CASSPGPSPLHF. In DNA, the CDR3 is TGTGCCAGCAGCCCAGGGCCCTCACCCCTCCACTTT.

This clone was counted once. The chain employs TRBV6-1 and TRBJ2-7; D not certain. This CDR3 has 11 amino acids. Germline V CDR1 and CDR2: MNHNS, SASEGT. Deletions cut 5 bases from V and 6 bases from J, with 8 bases between. The CDR3 is CASSWRSEQYF. The DNA for the CDR3 is TGTGCCAGCAGTTGGAGATCCGAGCAGTACTTC.

The sample holds one count of this clone. J is TRBJ1-2 and V is TRBV6-5, with TRBD1 as a possible D gene (6 bases). V lost 5 bases, J lost 4 bases, and 14 bases lay in between. The CDR3 length is 14 residues. Germline lookup yields CDR1 MNHEY and CDR2 SVGAGI. The DNA of the CDR3 is TGTGCCAGCAGTAGTAGGGGGTTCGGCTATGGCTACACCTTC. It translates to CASSSRGFGYGYTF.

This rearrangement joins TRBV5-1 to TRBJ2-7; D uncertain. With 2 bases removed from V and 1 base from J, the gap between germline ends came to 7 bases. This CDR3 spans 13 amino acids. CDR1 and CDR2 (germline): SGHRS, YFSETQ. The CDR3 loop reads CASSFGESYEQYF. The DNA for the CDR3 is TGCGCCAGCAGCTTTGGAGAATCCTACGAGCAGTACTTC.